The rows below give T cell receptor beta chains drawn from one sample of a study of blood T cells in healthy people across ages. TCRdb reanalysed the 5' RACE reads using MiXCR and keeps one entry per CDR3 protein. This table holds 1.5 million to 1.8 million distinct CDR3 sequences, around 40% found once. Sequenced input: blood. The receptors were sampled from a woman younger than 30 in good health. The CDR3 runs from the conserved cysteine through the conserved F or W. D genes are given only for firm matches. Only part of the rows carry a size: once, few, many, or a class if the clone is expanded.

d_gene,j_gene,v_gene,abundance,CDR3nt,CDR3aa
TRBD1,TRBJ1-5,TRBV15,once,TGTGCCACCAGCACAACAGGGGATCAGCCCCAGCATTTT,CATSTTGDQPQHF
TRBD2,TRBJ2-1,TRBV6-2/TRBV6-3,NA,TGTGCCAGCAGTTACGGGCGACTAGCAAGCGTACTCGGCAATGAGCAGTTCTTC,CASSYGRLASVLGNEQFF
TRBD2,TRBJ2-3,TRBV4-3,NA,TGCGCCAGCAGCCAAGATCGCGGGACTAGTATATCAGATACGCAGTATTTT,CASSQDRGTSISDTQYF
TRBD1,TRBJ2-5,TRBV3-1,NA,TGTGCCAGCAGCCCCCGGGACAGGGATCCGACAATTCAAGGGACCCAGTACTTC,CASSPRDRDPTIQGTQYF
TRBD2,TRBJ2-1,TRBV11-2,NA,TGTGCCAGCAGCCTGGGACTAGGATCGATCAATGGGCAGTTCTTC,CASSLGLGSINGQFF
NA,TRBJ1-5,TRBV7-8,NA,TGTGCCAGCAGCTTGGGGGGGGCAAATAGCAATCAGCCCCAGCATTTT,CASSLGGANSNQPQHF
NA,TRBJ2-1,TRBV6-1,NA,TGTGCCAGCAGTGGACAGAATGCTTCCTCCTCCAATGAGCAGTTCTTC,CASSGQNASSSNEQFF
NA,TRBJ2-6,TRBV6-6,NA,TGTGCCAGCACTTCCGCCGGCCTTTACGGGGCCAACGTCCTGACTTTC,CASTSAGLYGANVLTF
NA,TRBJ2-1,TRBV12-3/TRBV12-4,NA,TGTGCCAGCGCGACCGGGCTTGGGACATACAATGAGCAGTTCTTC,CASATGLGTYNEQFF
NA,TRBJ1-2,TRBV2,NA,TGTGCCAGCAGTGAAAGGGGCAGACTCTATGGCTACACCTTC,CASSERGRLYGYTF
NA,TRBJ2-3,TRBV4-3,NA,TGCGCCAGCAGCCAAGATTGGAGGGCACCCACAGATACGCAGTATTTT,CASSQDWRAPTDTQYF
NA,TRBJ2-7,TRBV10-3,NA,TGTGCCATCAGTGAGTCAGGGGGGCGCCGCGAGCAGTACTTC,CAISESGGRREQYF
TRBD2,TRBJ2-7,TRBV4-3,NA,TGCGCCAGCAGCCACAATCCTAGCGGGGGATCCTACGAGCAGTACTTC,CASSHNPSGGSYEQYF
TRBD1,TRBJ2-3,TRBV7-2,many,TGTGCCAGCAGCCCGCGACAGGGGGACACAGATACGCAGTATTTT,CASSPRQGDTDTQYF
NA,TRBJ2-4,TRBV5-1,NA,TGCGCCAGCAGCGTGAATACAGACGAAAACATTCAGTACTTC,CASSVNTDENIQYF
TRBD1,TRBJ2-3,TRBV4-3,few,TGCGCCAGCAGCCGGGACAGGGAAGGTGGCACAGATACGCAGTATTTT,CASSRDREGGTDTQYF
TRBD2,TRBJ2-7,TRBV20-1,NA,TGCAGTGTAAGGACTAGCGGGAGCGGGTACGAGCAGTACTTC,CSVRTSGSGYEQYF
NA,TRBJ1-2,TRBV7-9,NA,TGTGCCAGCAGCTTAAGGGGTAGGGGCGCGGATGGCTACACCTTC,CASSLRGRGADGYTF
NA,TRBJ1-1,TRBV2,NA,TGTGCCAGCAGGCTAGGCAGGGTTGACACTGAAGCTTTCTTT,CASRLGRVDTEAFF
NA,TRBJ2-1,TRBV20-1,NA,TGCAGTGGGGGCGGGGTTGAGCAGTTCTTC,CSGGGVEQFF
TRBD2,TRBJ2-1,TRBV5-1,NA,TGCGCCAGCAGCTTGGGCATAGGACTAGCGGGGGTTAATGAGCAGTTCTTC,CASSLGIGLAGVNEQFF
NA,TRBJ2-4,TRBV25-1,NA,TGTGCCAGCCAGGGGACATCGCTAGCCAAAAACATTCAGTACTTC,CASQGTSLAKNIQYF
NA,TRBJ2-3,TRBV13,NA,TGTGCCATCAGCCCTCCGTCTGGGGGTGACACACATACGCAGTATTTT,CAISPPSGGDTHTQYF
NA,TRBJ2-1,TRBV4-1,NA,TGCGCCAGCAGCTATTCCCCCAGGGCCCCTGAGCAGTTCTTC,CASSYSPRAPEQFF
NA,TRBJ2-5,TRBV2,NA,TGTGCCTACCGGGACCAAGAGACCCAGTACTTC,CAYRDQETQYF
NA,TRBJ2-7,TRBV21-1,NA,TGTGCCAGCTGCGGACTAGCGGGAGACGAGCAGTACTTC,CASCGLAGDEQYF
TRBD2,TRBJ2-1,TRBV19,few,TGTGCCAGTAGTCTCCCCCCGGGACTAGCGGCAGACAATGAGCAGTTCTTC,CASSLPPGLAADNEQFF